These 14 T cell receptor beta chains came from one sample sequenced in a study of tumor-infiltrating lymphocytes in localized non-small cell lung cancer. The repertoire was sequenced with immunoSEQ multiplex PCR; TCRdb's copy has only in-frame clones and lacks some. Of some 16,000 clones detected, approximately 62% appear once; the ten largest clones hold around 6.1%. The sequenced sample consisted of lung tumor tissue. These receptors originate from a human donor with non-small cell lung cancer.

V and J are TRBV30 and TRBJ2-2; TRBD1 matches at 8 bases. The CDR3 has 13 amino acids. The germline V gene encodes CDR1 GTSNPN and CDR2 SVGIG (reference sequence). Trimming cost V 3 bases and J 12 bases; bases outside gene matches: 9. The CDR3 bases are TGTGCCTGGAGCGCGTATGGACAGGGTCAGCTGTTTTTT. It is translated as CAWSAYGQGQLFF.

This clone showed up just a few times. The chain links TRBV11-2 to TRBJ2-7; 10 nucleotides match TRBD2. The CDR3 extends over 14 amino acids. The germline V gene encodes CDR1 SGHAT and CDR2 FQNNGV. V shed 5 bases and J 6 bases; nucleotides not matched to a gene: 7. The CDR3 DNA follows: TGTGCCAGCAGCCGGACTAGCGGTGAGCGCGAGCAGTACTTC. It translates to CASSRTSGEREQYF.

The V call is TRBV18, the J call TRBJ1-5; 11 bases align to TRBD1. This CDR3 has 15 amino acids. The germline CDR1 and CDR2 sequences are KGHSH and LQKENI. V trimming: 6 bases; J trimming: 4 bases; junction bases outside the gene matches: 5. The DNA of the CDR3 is TGTGCCAGCTCCCAAGGGACAGGGGGAAATCAGCCCCAGCATTTT. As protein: CASSQGTGGNQPQHF.

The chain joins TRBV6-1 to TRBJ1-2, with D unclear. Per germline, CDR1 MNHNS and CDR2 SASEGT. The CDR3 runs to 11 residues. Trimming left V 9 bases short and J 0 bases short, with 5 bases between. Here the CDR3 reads CASRTNYGYTF. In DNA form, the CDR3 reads TGTGCCAGTCGGACTAACTATGGCTACACCTTC.

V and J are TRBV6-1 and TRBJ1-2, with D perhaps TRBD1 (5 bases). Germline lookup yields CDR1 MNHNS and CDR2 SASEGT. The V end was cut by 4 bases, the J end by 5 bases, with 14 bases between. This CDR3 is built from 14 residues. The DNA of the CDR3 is TGTGCCAGCAGTGCGGGGCAGGGAGCGTATGGCTACACCTTC. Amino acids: CASSAGQGAYGYTF.

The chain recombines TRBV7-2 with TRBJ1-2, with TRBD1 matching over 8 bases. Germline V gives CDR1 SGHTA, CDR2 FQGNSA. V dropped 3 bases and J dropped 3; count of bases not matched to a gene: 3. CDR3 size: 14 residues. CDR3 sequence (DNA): TGTGCCAGCAGCTTCCTACAGGGGGACTATGGCTACACCTTC. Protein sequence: CASSFLQGDYGYTF.

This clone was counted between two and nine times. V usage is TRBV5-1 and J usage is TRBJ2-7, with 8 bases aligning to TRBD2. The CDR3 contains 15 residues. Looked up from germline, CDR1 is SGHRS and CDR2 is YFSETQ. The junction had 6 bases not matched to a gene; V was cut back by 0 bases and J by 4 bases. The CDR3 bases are TGCGCCAGCAGCTTGGGCGGGACTAGTAGTTACGAGCAGTACTTC. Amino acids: CASSLGGTSSYEQYF.

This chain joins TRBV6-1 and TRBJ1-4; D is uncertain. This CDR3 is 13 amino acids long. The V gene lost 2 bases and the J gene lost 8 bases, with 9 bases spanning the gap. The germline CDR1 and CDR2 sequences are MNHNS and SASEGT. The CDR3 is CASSERVEEKLFF. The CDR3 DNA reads TGTGCCAGCAGTGAAAGGGTCGAGGAAAAACTGTTTTTT.

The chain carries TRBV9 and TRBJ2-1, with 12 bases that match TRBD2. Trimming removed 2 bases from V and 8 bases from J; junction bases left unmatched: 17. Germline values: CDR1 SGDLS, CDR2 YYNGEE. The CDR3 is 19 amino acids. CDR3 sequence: CASSVTLPTSGGRVDEQFF. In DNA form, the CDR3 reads TGTGCCAGCAGCGTCACCCTCCCGACTAGCGGGGGTCGAGTAGATGAGCAGTTCTTC.

The CDR3 coding sequence is TGTGCCAGCAGTTACTCCGATCAGCCCCAGCATTTT. Protein: CASSYSDQPQHF. V gene TRBV6-6 combines with J gene TRBJ1-5, with unresolved D. Germline V CDR1 and CDR2: MNHNY, SVGAGI (reference sequence). Deletions cut 0 bases from V and 5 bases from J, with 2 bases between. The length of the CDR3 is 12 residues.

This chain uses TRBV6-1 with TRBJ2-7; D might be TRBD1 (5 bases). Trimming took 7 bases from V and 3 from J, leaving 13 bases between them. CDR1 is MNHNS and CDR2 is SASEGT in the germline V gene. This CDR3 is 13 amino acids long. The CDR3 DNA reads TGTGCCAGCAATCCAGGGTTAAGCTACGAGCAGTACTTC. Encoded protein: CASNPGLSYEQYF.

The CDR3, as DNA: TGTGCCAGCAGCTTGGGGCGGGAGGGCTACAATGAGCAGTTCTTC. Its protein product is CASSLGREGYNEQFF. The chain employs TRBV7-3 and TRBJ2-1; 9 bases line up with TRBD2. The V segment lost 3 bases and the J segment 3 bases; nucleotides outside the gene matches: 3. CDR3 length equals 15 residues. The germline V gene has CDR1 SGHTA and CDR2 FQGTGA.

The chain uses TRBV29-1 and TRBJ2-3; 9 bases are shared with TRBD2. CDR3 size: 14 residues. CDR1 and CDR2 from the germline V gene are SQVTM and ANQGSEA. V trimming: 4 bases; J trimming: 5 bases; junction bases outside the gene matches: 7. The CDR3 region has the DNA TGCAGCGTTGTGGTAGCGGGAGAGAGAGATACGCAGTATTTT. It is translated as CSVVVAGERDTQYF.

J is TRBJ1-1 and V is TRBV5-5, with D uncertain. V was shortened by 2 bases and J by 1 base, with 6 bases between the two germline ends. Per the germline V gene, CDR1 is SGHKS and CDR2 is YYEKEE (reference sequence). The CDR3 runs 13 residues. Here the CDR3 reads CASSFSRNTEAFF. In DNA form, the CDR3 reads TGTGCCAGCAGCTTTAGCAGGAACACTGAAGCTTTCTTT.